A selection of T cell receptor beta chains follows, all from one sample in a study of T cell changes during pregnancy in multiple sclerosis. Data came from immunoSEQ multiplex PCR; TCRdb stores just in-frame clones and leaves some out. The profile shows 60,000 or so clones, about 87% of them singletons. Source material: peripheral blood from another person, used as feeder cells. The receptors stem from a human donor whose cells served as feeder cells for cultures in a pregnancy study. CDR3s include the opening cysteine and the closing phenylalanine or tryptophan. D genes are given only for firm matches. Some rows mark clone size as missing; the rest say once, few, many or name a class of expanded clone.

size | D | J | V | CDR3 | DNA
- | - | TRBJ1-2 | TRBV6-6 | CASRYSYGYTF | TGTGCCAGCAGGTACAGCTATGGCTACACCTTC
once | TRBD1 | TRBJ1-5 | TRBV28 | CASSSGTGGGQPQHF | TGTGCCAGCAGTTCCGGGACAGGGGGCGGTCAGCCCCAGCATTTT
- | - | TRBJ1-5 | TRBV6-1 | CASRLDSSNQPQHF | TGTGCCAGCAGGCTGGACAGTAGCAATCAGCCCCAGCATTTT
- | - | TRBJ2-6 | TRBV7-2 | CASSSGSRSGANVLTF | TGTGCCAGCAGCTCGGGATCTCGCTCTGGGGCCAACGTCCTGACTTTC
- | - | TRBJ1-2 | TRBV4-3 | CASGQQAAGGYTF | TGCGCCAGCGGACAACAGGCGGCTGGTGGCTACACCTTC
once | TRBD1 | TRBJ1-5 | TRBV18 | CASSPGTGHQPQHF | TGTGCCAGCTCACCAGGGACAGGGCATCAGCCCCAGCATTTT
- | - | TRBJ2-7 | TRBV5-4 | CASSLGFTYEQYF | TGTGCCAGCAGCTTGGGGTTCACCTACGAGCAGTACTTC
- | TRBD1 | TRBJ2-3 | TRBV9 | CASSVSGQGDNGDTQYF | TGTGCCAGCAGCGTATCCGGTCAGGGGGATAATGGGGATACGCAGTATTTT
- | TRBD2 | TRBJ2-5 | TRBV13 | CASSLPVATSGRAETQYF | TGTGCCAGCAGCTTACCGGTCGCGACTAGCGGGAGGGCCGAGACCCAGTACTTC
once | TRBD1 | TRBJ1-2 | TRBV18 | CASSPYRGQGAYYGYTF | TGTGCCAGCTCACCATATAGAGGACAGGGGGCTTACTATGGCTACACCTTC
- | TRBD1 | TRBJ2-4 | TRBV9 | CASSVDPGGANIQYF | TGTGCCAGCAGCGTAGACCCAGGGGGCGCGAACATTCAGTACTTC
- | - | TRBJ2-4 | TRBV30 | CAWSLQGWKILAKNIQYF | TGTGCCTGGAGCTTACAGGGTTGGAAAATACTAGCCAAAAACATTCAGTACTTC
few | TRBD2 | TRBJ2-1 | TRBV18 | CASSTTSGGAHEQFF | TGTGCCAGCTCAACCACTAGCGGGGGGGCCCATGAGCAGTTCTTC
- | - | TRBJ2-7 | TRBV6-5 | CASSYGGAGYEQYF | TGTGCCAGCAGTTACGGGGGTGCGGGCTACGAGCAGTACTTC
- | - | TRBJ1-1 | TRBV5-8 | CASSLYPGTNTEAFF | TGTGCCAGCAGCTTGTATCCGGGAACGAACACTGAAGCTTTCTTT
- | TRBD2 | TRBJ2-1 | TRBV9 | CASSAAGFDEQFF | TGTGCCAGCAGCGCAGCGGGATTTGATGAGCAGTTCTTC
- | - | TRBJ1-1 | TRBV4-3 | CASSQDRQQKNTEAFF | TGCGCCAGCAGCCAAGATCGACAGCAAAAGAACACTGAAGCTTTCTTT
few | TRBD2 | TRBJ2-1 | TRBV19 | CASSIAPSGGNEQFF | TGTGCCAGTAGTATAGCACCTAGCGGGGGTAATGAGCAGTTCTTC
- | - | TRBJ2-1 | TRBV30 | CAWNRQGGNEQFF | TGTGCCTGGAACCGACAGGGAGGCAATGAGCAGTTCTTC
- | - | TRBJ1-5 | TRBV7-8 | CASSLAPLNQPQHF | TGTGCCAGCAGCTTAGCGCCCCTTAATCAGCCCCAGCATTTT
- | - | TRBJ2-1 | TRBV19 | CASRSYGGHHNEQFF | TGTGCCAGTAGATCCTACGGGGGCCACCACAATGAGCAGTTCTTC
- | - | TRBJ1-2 | TRBV6-6 | CASSRAPGQPSDGYTF | TGTGCCAGCAGTCGGGCCCCGGGACAACCCAGTGATGGCTACACCTTC
- | TRBD1 | TRBJ1-2 | TRBV2 | CASRDSRQGVGTF | TGTGCCAGCAGGGACAGCAGACAGGGGGTAGGGACCTTC